The TCR beta chain under discussion was sequenced for a study of OX40 agonist ivuxolimab in advanced cancers. At the level of the study: Patients received the agonistic anti-OX40 (CD134) antibody ivuxolimab. Three individuals attained partial responses, comprising one hepatocellular carcinoma case and two cutaneous melanoma cases. Checkpoint inhibitors had been given previously to around 38% of patients.

The CDR3 covers 14 residues. Germline-derived CDR1 and CDR2 are MNHEY and SVGAGI. J lost 5 bases, V lost 6 bases, and 7 bases had no gene match. The table came from immunoSEQ multiplex PCR; TCRdb's copy has only in-frame clones and leaves some out. The table shows about 34,000 clones, with 82% occurring only once. Peripheral blood came from all dose cohorts at three timepoints. The starting material was CD4+ or CD8+ T cells sorted from blood, obtained in a trial of the OX40 agonist ivuxolimab. V gene TRBV6-5 combines with J gene TRBJ1-1; 9 bases line up with TRBD1. The receptor's source is an adult with an advanced solid tumor such as melanoma, head and neck, liver or kidney cancer. The CDR3: CASRDRDRATEAFF. The CDR3 DNA follows: TGTGCCAGCAGAGACCGGGACAGGGCGACTGAAGCTTTCTTT.